This T cell receptor (beta chain) originates from a study of T cell responses to AZD1222 COVID-19 vaccine. Study-level points and caveats: Along spike, vaccine-associated CD4 TCRs were found throughout, with dominance at 160-218 and 743-854. Clonal diversity may have been underestimated in mostly white British donors.

CDR1 is MDHEN, CDR2 SYDVKM, per germline. The CDR3 is made up of 17 amino acids. The junction had 10 bases not matched to a gene; V was cut back by 6 bases and J by 2 bases. The table came from immunoSEQ multiplex PCR; TCRdb's copy has only in-frame clones and leaves some out. The profile shows around 130,000 clones, approximately 94% of them singletons. Details on this clone: Its matching antigen is unknown.

The V call is TRBV28, the J call TRBJ2-2; the match to TRBD1 covers 9 bases. The receptor was derived from an adult in good health. The sample was peripheral blood, taken on day 0 of AZD1222 vaccination. CDR3 protein: CASSQPLQGANTGELFF. DNA of the CDR3: TGTGCCAGCAGCCAACCCCTACAGGGGGCAAACACCGGGGAGCTGTTTTTT.